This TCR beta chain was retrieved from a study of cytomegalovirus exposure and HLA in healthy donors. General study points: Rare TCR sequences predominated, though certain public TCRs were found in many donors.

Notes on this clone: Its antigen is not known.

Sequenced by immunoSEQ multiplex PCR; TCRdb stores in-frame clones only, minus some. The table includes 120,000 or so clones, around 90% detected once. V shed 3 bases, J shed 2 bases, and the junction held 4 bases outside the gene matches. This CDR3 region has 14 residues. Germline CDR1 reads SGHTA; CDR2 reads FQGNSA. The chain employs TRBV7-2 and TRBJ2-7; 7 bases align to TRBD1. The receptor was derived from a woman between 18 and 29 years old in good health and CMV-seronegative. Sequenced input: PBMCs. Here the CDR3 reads CASSFDREAYEQYF. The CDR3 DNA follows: TGTGCCAGCAGCTTCGACAGGGAAGCCTACGAGCAGTACTTC.